Below are 16 T cell receptor beta chains sequenced from a single sample in a study of blood T cell repertoires in COVID-19 (dated by TCRdb to the early 2020s). Preparation of the library involved the immunoSEQ multiplex PCR assay. The clones in this table, taken by TCRdb from immuneACCESS, are in-frame only. Not every clone is retained; where verified, under half of the shortfall comes from an unresolved V gene, and the cause of the rest is unknown. The sample table records about 190,000 clones; roughly four fifths of these occur just once. The leading ten clones occupy about 6% of the sample. Sequencing was performed on peripheral blood. These receptors were taken from a woman in her thirties or forties with acute or convalescent COVID-19.

This chain connects TRBV5-6 to TRBJ2-1, with 12 nucleotides matching TRBD2. The trim removed 2 bases at V and 4 bases at J, leaving 1 base unmatched. CDR1 is SGHDT and CDR2 is YYEEEE in the germline V gene. The CDR3 has 15 amino acids. The CDR3 DNA is TGTGCCAGCAGCTTTGGACTAGCGGGGTACAATGAGCAGTTCTTC. The encoded protein is CASSFGLAGYNEQFF.

The chain couples TRBV10-3 to TRBJ2-2; possible D gene TRBD1, 5 bases. Per germline, CDR1 ENHRY and CDR2 SYGVKD. V dropped 8 bases and J dropped 4 bases, with 11 bases sitting between them. This CDR3 is built from 13 residues. This CDR3 reads CAIGATSTGELFF. The CDR3 DNA follows: TGTGCCATCGGGGCGACAAGCACCGGGGAGCTGTTTTTT.

The CDR3 sequence: CASSLVLVSAAASYEQYF. The CDR3 nucleotides are TGTGCCAGCAGCTTAGTATTGGTTTCGGCGGCGGCGTCCTACGAGCAGTACTTC. The rearrangement uses TRBV11-2 and TRBJ2-7; no definite D call. V was trimmed by 1 base and J by 1 base, leaving 20 bases between them. The CDR3 is 18 amino acids. CDR1 is SGHAT and CDR2 is FQNNGV in the germline V gene.

The chain uses TRBV5-1 and TRBJ2-7, with 7 bases fitting TRBD2. There are 12 residues in the CDR3. Germline V gene lookup returns CDR1 SGHRS and CDR2 YFSETQ. V lost 2 bases to trimming and J lost 4 bases; unmatched junction nucleotides: 0. CDR3 bases: TGCGCCAGCAGCTTCGGGGGGTACGAGCAGTACTTC. Translation: CASSFGGYEQYF. Full variable domain (missing parts from reference TRBV5-1 and TRBJ2-7): KAGVTQTPRYLIKTRGQQVTLSCSPISGHRSVSWYQQTPGQGLQFLFEYFSETQRNKGNFPGRFSGRQFSNSRSEMNVSTLELGDSALYLCASSFGGYEQYFGPGTRLTVT.

This clone was counted between two and nine times. The chain combines TRBV19 with TRBJ1-4; D might be TRBD1 (5 bases). The V gene lost 9 bases and the J gene lost 10 bases, with 15 bases spanning the gap. Looked up from germline, CDR1 is LNHDA and CDR2 is SQIVND (reference sequence). The CDR3 sequence is 12 residues long. Here the CDR3 reads CASGHLIGKLFF. In nucleotides, the CDR3 is TGTGCCAGCGGACACCTCATCGGAAAACTGTTTTTT.

This clone has a handful of counts. The V and J genes are TRBV4-2 and TRBJ1-1; D is unresolved. Germline CDR1 LGHNA, CDR2 YNFKEQ. The CDR3 totals 16 residues. Trimming removed 0 bases at V and 0 bases at J, with 11 bases between. CDR3 DNA sequence: TGTGCCAGCAGCCAAGATATAGTACAGCTGAACACTGAAGCTTTCTTT. It is translated as CASSQDIVQLNTEAFF.

The J gene is TRBJ2-1, the V gene TRBV18; 7 bases match TRBD1. The CDR3 totals 16 residues. From germline, CDR1 is KGHSH and CDR2 LQKENI. V was clipped by 0 bases and J by 3 bases; unmatched bases: 5. CDR3 DNA sequence: TGTGCCAGCTCACCACCCGGGACAGACCTCTACAATGAGCAGTTCTTC. Amino acids: CASSPPGTDLYNEQFF.

This clone was seen a few times. The rearrangement joins TRBV19 to TRBJ1-1; tentative D call: TRBD1 (6 bases). This CDR3 comprises 16 residues. V lost 5 bases to trimming and J lost 6 bases, with 22 bases between them. Germline-derived CDR1 and CDR2 are LNHDA and SQIVND (reference sequence). CDR3 sequence reads: CASSPLTGGRLAEAFF. CDR3 coding DNA: TGTGCCAGTAGTCCACTCACCGGGGGGCGCCTTGCTGAAGCTTTCTTT.

This chain joins TRBV5-1 and TRBJ2-3; D uncertain. The germline V gene has CDR1 SGHRS and CDR2 YFSETQ. Trimming pared 1 base from V and 0 bases from J, leaving 12 bases between. The CDR3 has 16 amino acids. The CDR3 DNA sequence: TGCGCCAGCAGCTTGTTTGGTCCGACTAGCACAGATACGCAGTATTTT. Residues: CASSLFGPTSTDTQYF.

This clone was observed a single time. The V gene is TRBV13, the J gene TRBJ2-7; a weak D match, TRBD1 (5 bases). The CDR3 is 11 amino acids. Trimming pared 4 bases from V and 6 bases from J, leaving 7 bases between. CDR1 PRHDT and CDR2 FYEKMQ come from the germline V gene (reference sequence). The CDR3 loop reads CASSSQGEQYF. The DNA of the CDR3 is TGTGCCAGCAGCTCCCAGGGCGAGCAGTACTTC.

The chain is built from TRBV5-1 and TRBJ2-6, with D unclear. Trimming removed 1 base from V and 0 bases from J, with 14 bases in between. Germline loops: CDR1 SGHRS, CDR2 YFSETQ. This CDR3 region has 18 residues. This CDR3 reads CASSLTVHLRSGANVLTF. The CDR3 DNA sequence: TGCGCCAGCAGCTTGACAGTTCACCTTCGCTCTGGGGCCAACGTCCTGACTTTC.

This clone was counted only a few times. The chain is built from TRBV20-1 and TRBJ1-3; TRBD1 matches 7 bases. CDR1 and CDR2 (germline): DFQATT, SNEGSKA (reference sequence). The ends lost 3 bases at V and 4 bases at J; junction bases unmatched: 6. The CDR3 contains 14 residues. As DNA, the CDR3 is TGCAGTGCTAGTTCGACAGGGTACGGAAACACCATATATTTT. Amino acids: CSASSTGYGNTIYF.

J is TRBJ2-6 and V is TRBV9; weak D call: TRBD1 (5 bases). Trimming pared 2 bases from V and 2 bases from J, leaving 11 bases between. This CDR3 region has 16 residues. Germline V gene data show CDR1 as SGDLS and CDR2 as YYNGEE. CDR3 in DNA: TGTGCCAGCAGCGTTCTCAGGGATCCTGGGGCCAACGTCCTGACTTTC. Encoded protein: CASSVLRDPGANVLTF.

The J gene is TRBJ2-7, the V gene TRBV3-1 (or the pseudogene TRBV3-2); 7 nucleotides agree with TRBD2. After removal of 5 bases from V and 4 bases from J, the junction contained 8 bases not matched to a gene. CDR3 length equals 14 residues. Germline CDR1 and CDR2: LGHDT and YNNKEL (reference sequence). CDR3 amino acids: CASSKWEGLYEQYF. CDR3 bases: TGTGCCAGCAGCAAGTGGGAGGGCCTTTACGAGCAGTACTTC.

In this sample, this clone turned up once. The J gene is TRBJ2-7, the V gene TRBV7-9; 13 bases are a match to TRBD2. Germline-derived CDR1 and CDR2 are SEHNR and FQNEAQ (reference sequence). V lost 4 bases and J lost 3; bases outside the gene matches: 9. The CDR3 contains 17 residues. The CDR3 nucleotides read TGTGCCAGCAGCTCCTACTCCGGGACTAGCGGGGACTACGAGCAGTACTTC. It codes for CASSSYSGTSGDYEQYF.

This clone was counted a few times. CDR3: CASSQESTLAGGTDTQYF. For the CDR3, the DNA is TGTGCCAGCAGCCAAGAGTCCACCCTAGCGGGGGGCACAGATACGCAGTATTTT. This rearrangement joins TRBV4-2 to TRBJ2-3; 10 positions match TRBD2. The CDR3 totals 18 residues. The V and J ends lost 0 bases and 1 base, in that order; junction bases with no gene match: 7. From germline, CDR1 is LGHNA and CDR2 YNFKEQ.